These 3 T cell receptor beta chains were sequenced from one sample in a study of identical twins. TCRdb re-analysed the 5' RACE reads in MiXCR, keeping a single row per CDR3 protein. The table lists 300,000 to 400,000 distinct CDR3 sequences, more than 9% of them singletons. Separately, the same data were catalogued under a study of yellow fever vaccine responses in identical twins.

Sequencing was performed on CD8+ T cells sorted from blood. The origin of the receptors is a woman under 30 in good health.

The sample holds many counts of this clonotype. The V and J genes are TRBV7-2 and TRBJ2-7; D uncertain. The CDR3 spans 13 residues. Germline V gene data show CDR1 as SGHTA and CDR2 as FQGNSA. Trimming shortened V by 2 bases and J by 2 bases, and 7 bases separated the two germline ends. The CDR3: CASSLWGPYEQYF. The CDR3 region has the DNA TGTGCCAGCAGCTTATGGGGTCCCTACGAGCAGTACTTC.

The rearrangement joins TRBV27 to TRBJ1-4; 9 nucleotides match TRBD1. With 7 bases clipped from V and 6 bases from J, the junction kept 3 bases outside the gene matches. The CDR3 runs 13 residues. The germline gives CDR1 MNHEY, CDR2 SMNVEV (reference sequence). DNA of the CDR3: TGTGCCAGCACCGGACAGGGGTATGAAAAACTGTTTTTT. Translated, it gives CASTGQGYEKLFF.

The table lists this clonotype with many counts. The chain recombines TRBV7-9 with TRBJ2-7; D ambiguous. CDR1 and CDR2 from the germline V gene are SEHNR and FQNEAQ (reference sequence). Trimming stripped 4 bases from V and 2 bases from J, with 12 bases between. CDR3 size: 14 residues. The CDR3: CASSSPAGTYEQYF. CDR3 coding DNA: TGTGCCAGCAGCTCTCCGGCAGGAACCTACGAGCAGTACTTC.